The rows below give T cell receptor beta chains drawn from one sample of a study of preoperative IRX-2 immunotherapy in early breast cancer. Libraries were prepared by immunoSEQ multiplex PCR; TCRdb keeps only in-frame clonotypes and omits some of them. The profile shows 90,000 to 100,000 clones, approximately 90% of them singletons. Sequenced material: tumor tissue, taken after IRX-2 immunotherapy. The receptors shown here come from a human donor with breast cancer. CDR3s include the opening cysteine and the closing phenylalanine or tryptophan. Each record gives: D gene, J gene, clone size, V gene, CDR3 length, CDR3 DNA, CDR3 protein. A D gene is named only where the DNA matches it firmly. Clone size is stated in some rows and not others, as once, few, many or a class when expanded.

TRBD2,TRBJ2-3,NA,TRBV28,16,TGTGCCAGCAGTTGGGGCGGGGGGTTTTACACAGATACGCAGTATTTT,CASSWGGGFYTDTQYF
NA,TRBJ2-3,NA,TRBV5-1,16,TGCGCCAGCAGCTTGGTTGTGCGGGGAAGCACAGATACGCAGTATTTT,CASSLVVRGSTDTQYF
NA,TRBJ2-1,once,TRBV28,12,TGTGCCAGCAGTTCCCCCGGTGCTGAGCAGTTCTTC,CASSSPGAEQFF
TRBD1,TRBJ1-1,NA,TRBV5-1,16,TGCGCCAGCAGCTTGACCGGGACAGGGGGTAGGGCTGAAGCTTTCTTT,CASSLTGTGGRAEAFF
NA,TRBJ1-3,once,TRBV18,14,TGTGCCAGCTCATCCCGGGACATCGTGAACACCATATATTTT,CASSSRDIVNTIYF
NA,TRBJ1-2,NA,TRBV29-1,13,TGCAGCGCCACCCCAGCGGTCAACTATGGCTACACCTTC,CSATPAVNYGYTF
NA,TRBJ1-5,NA,TRBV28,17,TGTGCCAGCAGTTTAGGGGTGGGGGCTCCGAGCAATCAGCCCCAGCATTTT,CASSLGVGAPSNQPQHF
TRBD1,TRBJ1-1,NA,TRBV5-1,15,TGCGCCAGCAGCCCCCCCGAGACAGGGTCCACTGAAGCTTTCTTT,CASSPPETGSTEAFF
TRBD2,TRBJ2-7,few,TRBV6-8,17,TGTGCCATCAGTGCCATTAAAGGAGGGAGCGGGGCCTACGAGCAGTACTTC,CAISAIKGGSGAYEQYF
NA,TRBJ1-2,few,TRBV25-1,12,TGTGCCAGCAGTGAGGAAGGAGATGGCTACACCTTC,CASSEEGDGYTF
TRBD1,TRBJ1-4,NA,TRBV10-2,13,TGCGCCAGCACCGGGACAGGACATGAAAAACTGTTTTTT,CASTGTGHEKLFF
NA,TRBJ2-5,NA,TRBV28,16,TGTGCCAGCAGTCCCCCAACGACAGGGAGGCTGGAGACCCAGTACTTC,CASSPPTTGRLETQYF
TRBD2,TRBJ2-1,NA,TRBV30,17,TGTGCCTGGAGTGTAAGCCCCAGAGCGGGAGGATACAATGAGCAGTTCTTC,CAWSVSPRAGGYNEQFF
TRBD1,TRBJ1-5,NA,TRBV6-4,15,TGTGCCAGCAGTCCCGGACAGGGCCCTAATCAGCCCCAGCATTTT,CASSPGQGPNQPQHF
NA,TRBJ1-4,NA,TRBV28,18,TGTGCCAGCAGCCGCGGCGGTTATAGAAGTGCAACTAATGAAAAACTGTTTTTT,CASSRGGYRSATNEKLFF
TRBD2,TRBJ2-3,NA,TRBV11-3,16,TGTGCCAGCAGTTACCGGGACTCCAACCTTGGGACTATAGAATATTTT,CASSYRDSNLGTIEYF
NA,TRBJ2-3,NA,TRBV6-8,13,TGTGCCAGCAGTTACTCAATGGGGGATACGCAGTATTTT,CASSYSMGDTQYF
NA,TRBJ2-5,NA,TRBV7-5,15,TGTGCCAGCAGCCCGGGACTAGCGGGAGGCGAGACCCAGTACTTC,CASSPGLAGGETQYF
NA,TRBJ1-6,NA,TRBV6-4,15,TGTGCCAGCAGTGACTCGGGCAGTACCGAAACACCCCTCCACTTT,CASSDSGSTETPLHF
NA,TRBJ2-5,NA,TRBV5-1,14,TGCGCCAGCAGCTTCGGGGACACCCAAGAGACCCAGTACTTC,CASSFGDTQETQYF
NA,TRBJ1-2,NA,TRBV6-7,13,TGTGCCAGCAGTGAAGCGTGGGGGGATGGCTACACCTTC,CASSEAWGDGYTF
NA,TRBJ2-7,NA,TRBV28,14,NA,CASSFRARVYEQYF
NA,TRBJ2-1,once,TRBV18,15,TGTGCCAGCTCAGCCCTTTCTAGCTCCTACAATGAGCAGTTCTTC,CASSALSSSYNEQFF
NA,TRBJ2-3,NA,TRBV19,12,TGTGCCAGTAGTACGGGGTCAGATACGCAGTATTTT,CASSTGSDTQYF
TRBD1,TRBJ2-7,NA,TRBV4-1,15,TGCGCCAGCAGCCAACTCACAGGGGGTGGCTACGAGCAGTACTTC,CASSQLTGGGYEQYF
NA,TRBJ1-3,NA,TRBV18,16,TGTGCCAGCTCACCAGGCGTCCTCCGCTCTGGAAATACCATATATTTT,CASSPGVLRSGNTIYF
NA,TRBJ1-4,NA,TRBV18,14,TGTGCCAGCTCACCCCCTCGGCCTAATGAAAAACTGTTTTTT,CASSPPRPNEKLFF
TRBD1,TRBJ1-4,NA,TRBV15,16,TGTGCCACCAGCAGGAAGACCGGGACAGGGGATGAAAAACTGTTTTTT,CATSRKTGTGDEKLFF
TRBD1,TRBJ2-7,once,TRBV18,16,TGTGCCAGCTCACCACCGGGACAGGGGGGTGGGTACGAGCAGTACTTC,CASSPPGQGGGYEQYF
NA,TRBJ2-2,NA,TRBV19,15,TGTGCCAGTAGGAGACAGGGAGGAAACACCGGGGAGCTGTTTTTT,CASRRQGGNTGELFF
NA,TRBJ2-6,NA,TRBV7-6,15,TGTGCCAGCAGCTTAGAGGGTTCTGGGGCCAACGTCCTGACTTTC,CASSLEGSGANVLTF